One T cell receptor beta chain is described in this entry. Germline trimming cut 0 bases from V and 5 bases from J; bases unmatched to any gene: 9. CDR3 length equals 16 residues. Germline assignment: CDR1 LGHDT and CDR2 YNNKEL (reference sequence). These data belong to a study of blood T cell repertoires in COVID-19. Study details: Acute-phase and convalescent COVID-19 samples originated in the United States, Italy and Spain. The analysed material was cDNA or gDNA that came from T cells, B-cell-depleted T cells, or PBMCs.

In the study's own analysis: Estimates of nucleated cell counts were drawn from the amplification of reference gene primers. The assay was immunoSEQ multiplex PCR, and TCRdb's table has in-frame clones only and misses some. V and J calls and clone size are those listed in that table; D and trimming were worked out from the DNA. Of about 120,000 clones in the sample, approximately 90% were seen once. Sequencing was performed on peripheral blood. The chain carries TRBV3-1 (or the pseudogene TRBV3-2) and TRBJ1-2, with TRBD1 matching 7 bases. The clonotype was recovered from a woman in her forties or fifties with acute or convalescent COVID-19. The CDR3 DNA reads as TGTGCCAGCAGCCAAGAGGCTCGACAGGGCACTTATGGCTACACCTTC. Translated: CASSQEARQGTYGYTF.